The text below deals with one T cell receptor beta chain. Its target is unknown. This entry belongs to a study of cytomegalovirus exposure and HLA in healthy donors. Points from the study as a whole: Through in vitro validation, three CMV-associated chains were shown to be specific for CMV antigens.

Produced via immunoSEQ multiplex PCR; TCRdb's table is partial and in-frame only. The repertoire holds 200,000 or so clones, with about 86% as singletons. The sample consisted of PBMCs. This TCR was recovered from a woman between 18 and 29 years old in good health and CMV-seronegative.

This CDR3 reads CASSRVGLAGHNEQFF. DNA for the CDR3: TGTGCCAGCAGTCGAGTTGGGCTAGCGGGGCACAATGAGCAGTTCTTC. J is TRBJ2-1 and V is TRBV27; 9 bases line up with TRBD2. The CDR3 sequence is 16 residues long. Germline V lookup: CDR1 MNHEY, CDR2 SMNVEV (reference sequence). V was pared by 5 bases and J by 5 bases, with 10 bases of the junction left unmatched.